Here is one TCR beta chain with its context. These data belong to a study of blood T cell repertoires in COVID-19. Study context: Acute and convalescent COVID-19 specimens originated in the United States, Italy and Spain. The cDNA or gDNA used as material had been derived from T cells, B-cell-depleted T cells, or PBMCs.

The germline gives CDR1 MNHEY, CDR2 SVGAGI. The V gene lost 2 bases and the J gene lost 6 bases, with 16 bases spanning the gap. The CDR3 runs 15 residues. Per the study methods: Nucleated cell number was recorded as an estimate derived from reference gene primer amplification. The repertoire was sequenced with immunoSEQ multiplex PCR; TCRdb's copy has only in-frame clones and lacks some. That table gives V, J and clone size, and the DNA gave D and trimming. Altogether under 250,000 clones are present, about 90% being singletons, with the ten largest covering more than 0.95%. The sample comprised peripheral blood. The rearrangement links TRBV6-5 to TRBJ1-2; D not resolved. This receptor was taken from a man younger than 40 with acute or convalescent COVID-19. CDR3 region: CASSYKDTARDGYTF. The CDR3 DNA follows: TGTGCCAGCAGTTACAAAGATACCGCTAGAGATGGCTACACCTTC.